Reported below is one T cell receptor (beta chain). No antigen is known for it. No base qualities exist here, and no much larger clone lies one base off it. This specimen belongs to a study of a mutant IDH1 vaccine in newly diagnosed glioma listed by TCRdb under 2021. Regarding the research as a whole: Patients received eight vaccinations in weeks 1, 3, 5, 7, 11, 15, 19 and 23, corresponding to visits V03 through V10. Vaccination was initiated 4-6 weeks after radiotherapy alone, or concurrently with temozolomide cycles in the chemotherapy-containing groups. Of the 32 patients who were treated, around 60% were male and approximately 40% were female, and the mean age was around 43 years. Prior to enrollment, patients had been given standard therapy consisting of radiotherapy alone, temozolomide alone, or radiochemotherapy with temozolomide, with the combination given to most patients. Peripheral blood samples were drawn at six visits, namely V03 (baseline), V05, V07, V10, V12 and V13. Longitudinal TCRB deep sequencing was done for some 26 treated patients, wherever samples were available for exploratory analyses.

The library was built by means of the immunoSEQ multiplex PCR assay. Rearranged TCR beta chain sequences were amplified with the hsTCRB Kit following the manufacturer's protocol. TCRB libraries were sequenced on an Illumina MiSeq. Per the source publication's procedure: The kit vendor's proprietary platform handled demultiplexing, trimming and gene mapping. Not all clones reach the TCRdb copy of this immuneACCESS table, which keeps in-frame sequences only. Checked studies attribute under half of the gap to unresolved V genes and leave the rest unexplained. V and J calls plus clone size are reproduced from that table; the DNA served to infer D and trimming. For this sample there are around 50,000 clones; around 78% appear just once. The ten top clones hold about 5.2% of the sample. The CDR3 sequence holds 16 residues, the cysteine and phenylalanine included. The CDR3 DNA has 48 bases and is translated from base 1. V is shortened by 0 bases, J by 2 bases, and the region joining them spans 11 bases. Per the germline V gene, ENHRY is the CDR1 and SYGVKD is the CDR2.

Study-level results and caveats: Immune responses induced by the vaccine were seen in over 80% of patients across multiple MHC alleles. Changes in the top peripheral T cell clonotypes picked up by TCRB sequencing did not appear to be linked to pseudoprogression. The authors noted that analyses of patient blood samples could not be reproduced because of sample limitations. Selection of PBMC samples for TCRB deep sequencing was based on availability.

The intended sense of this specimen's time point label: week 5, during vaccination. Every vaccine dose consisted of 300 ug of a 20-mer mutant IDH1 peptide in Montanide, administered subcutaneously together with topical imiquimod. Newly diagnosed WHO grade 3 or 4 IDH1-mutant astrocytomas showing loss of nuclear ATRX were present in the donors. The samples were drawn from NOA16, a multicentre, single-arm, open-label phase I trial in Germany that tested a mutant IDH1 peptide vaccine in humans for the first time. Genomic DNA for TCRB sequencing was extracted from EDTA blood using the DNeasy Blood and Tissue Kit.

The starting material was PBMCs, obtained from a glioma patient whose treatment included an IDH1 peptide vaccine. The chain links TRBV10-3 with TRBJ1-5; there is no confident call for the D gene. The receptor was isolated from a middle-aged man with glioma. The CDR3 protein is CAISESMSGGNQPQHF. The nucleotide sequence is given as TGTGCCATCAGTGAGTCGATGTCAGGAGGCAATCAGCCCCAGCATTTT.